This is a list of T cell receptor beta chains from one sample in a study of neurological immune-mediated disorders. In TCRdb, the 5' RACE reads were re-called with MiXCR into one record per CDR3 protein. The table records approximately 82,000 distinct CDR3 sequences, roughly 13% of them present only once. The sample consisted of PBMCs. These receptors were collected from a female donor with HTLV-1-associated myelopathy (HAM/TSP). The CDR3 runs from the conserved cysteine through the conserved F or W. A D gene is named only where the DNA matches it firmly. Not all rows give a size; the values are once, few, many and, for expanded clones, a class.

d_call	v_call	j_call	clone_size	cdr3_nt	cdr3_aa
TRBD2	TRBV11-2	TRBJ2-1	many	TGTGCCAGCAGCCCCCGCCAAACTAGCGGGGGCCCCCGCAATGAGCAGTTCTTC	CASSPRQTSGGPRNEQFF
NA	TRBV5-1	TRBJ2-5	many	TGCGCCAGCAGCTTGGCCCCACAGGGTTCAGAGACCCAGTACTTC	CASSLAPQGSETQYF
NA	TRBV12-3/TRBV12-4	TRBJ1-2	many	TGTGCCAGCAGTCCCCACGGGGCGAATGGCTACACCTTC	CASSPHGANGYTF
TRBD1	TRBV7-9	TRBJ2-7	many	TGTGCCAGCAGCCCGTACACAGGGGCCTCCTACGAGCAGTACTTC	CASSPYTGASYEQYF
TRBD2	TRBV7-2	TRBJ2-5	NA	TGTGCCAGCAGCTTATCCCCTAGCGGGGGGGAAGAGACCCAGTACTTC	CASSLSPSGGEETQYF
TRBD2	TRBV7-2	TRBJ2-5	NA	TGTGCCAGCAGCTTAGGGCCCCCACTAGCGGGGGGGTCCCAAGAGACCCAGTACTTC	CASSLGPPLAGGSQETQYF
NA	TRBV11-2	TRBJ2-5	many	TGTGCCAGCAGCTCGACAGGTTCCCAAGAGACCCAGTACTTC	CASSSTGSQETQYF
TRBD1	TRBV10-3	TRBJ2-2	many	TGTGCCATCAACCGAGAGGGACAGCTGAACACCGGGGAGCTGTTTTTT	CAINREGQLNTGELFF
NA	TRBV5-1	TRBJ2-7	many	TGCGCCAGCAGCCCCCACCCAGGGGGGAAGCTCTACGAGCAGTACTTC	CASSPHPGGKLYEQYF
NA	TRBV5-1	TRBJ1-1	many	TGCGCCAGCAGCTTGGTGTCGGGGGGGAACACTGAAGCTTTCTTT	CASSLVSGGNTEAFF
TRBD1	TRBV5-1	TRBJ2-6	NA	TGCGCCAGCAGCGGGACAGGGGGCGGTGGGGCCAACGTCCTGACTTTC	CASSGTGGGGANVLTF
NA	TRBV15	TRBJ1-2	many	TGTGCCACCAGCAGATCCGGCCAGACAGTCTATGGCTACACCTTC	CATSRSGQTVYGYTF
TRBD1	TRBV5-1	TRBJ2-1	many	TGCGCCAGCAGCGTAGGACAGGGGAGGCATGAGCAGTTCTTC	CASSVGQGRHEQFF
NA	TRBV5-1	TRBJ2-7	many	TGCGCCAGCAGCTTGGTACGGGGAGTCGTCGAGCAGTACTTC	CASSLVRGVVEQYF
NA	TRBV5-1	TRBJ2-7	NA	TGCGCCAGCAGCTTGGAAGGGGGAAAGGACGAGCAGTACTTC	CASSLEGGKDEQYF
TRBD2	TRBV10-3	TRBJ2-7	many	TGTGCCACCAGGACTAGCGGGAGACGCGAGCAGTACTTC	CATRTSGRREQYF
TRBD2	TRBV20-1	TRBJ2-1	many	TGCAGTGCTAGCCTAGCGGGGGGGATTTCTAGGAATGAGCAGTTCTTC	CSASLAGGISRNEQFF
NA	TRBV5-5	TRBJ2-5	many	TGTGCCAGCAGCGCGCCTAGGCAAGAGACCCAGTACTTC	CASSAPRQETQYF
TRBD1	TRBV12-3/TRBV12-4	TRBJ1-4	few	TGTGCCAGCAGCCCAAGCAGGGACAGTAGGAAGAGTAATGAAAAACTGTTTTTT	CASSPSRDSRKSNEKLFF
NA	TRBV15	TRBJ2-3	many	TGTGCCACCAGCAGAGATTTAAAGACTAGCACAGATACGCAGTATTTT	CATSRDLKTSTDTQYF
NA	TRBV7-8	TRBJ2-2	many	TGTGCCAGCATAACCCCGGGGGTTAACACCGGGGAGCTGTTTTTT	CASITPGVNTGELFF
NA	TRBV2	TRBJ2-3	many	TGTGCCAGTCAAGACAGGAGGATGACAGATACGCAGTATTTT	CASQDRRMTDTQYF
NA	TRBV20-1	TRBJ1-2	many	TGCAGTGCTAGAGATGGCCAGGGGTCGTTGAATGGCTACACCTTC	CSARDGQGSLNGYTF
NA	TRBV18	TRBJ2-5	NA	TGTGCCAGCTCAACTACTTTGGGGACCCAGTACTTC	CASSTTLGTQYF
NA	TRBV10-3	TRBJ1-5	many	TGTGCCATCAAGGGGGACACAAATCAGCCCCAGCATTTT	CAIKGDTNQPQHF
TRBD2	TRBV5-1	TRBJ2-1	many	TGCGCCAGCAGCTTGGCGACTAGCCGAAGGACCTCCAATGAGCAGTTCTTC	CASSLATSRRTSNEQFF
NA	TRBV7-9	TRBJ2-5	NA	TGTGCCAGCAGCAGATTCCCGGGAGATCAAGAGACCCAGTACTTC	CASSRFPGDQETQYF
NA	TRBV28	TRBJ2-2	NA	TGTGCCAGCTCAAACTCTTGGGGGGAGCTGTTTTTT	CASSNSWGELFF
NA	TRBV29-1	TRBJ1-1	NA	TGCAGCGTTGCCGGACAGATGAACACTGAAGCTTTCTTT	CSVAGQMNTEAFF
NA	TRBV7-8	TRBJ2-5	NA	TGTTCCAGCAGCTTAAGGGGGGGGACAACAGGGTGGGAGACCCAGTACTTC	CSSSLRGGTTGWETQYF
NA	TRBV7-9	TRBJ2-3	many	TGTGCCAGCAGCGGGGCAGGGCCAGATACGCAGTATTTT	CASSGAGPDTQYF
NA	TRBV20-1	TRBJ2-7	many	TGCAGTGCTAGGAGGGGGGCTGGGATCTACGAGCAGTACTTC	CSARRGAGIYEQYF